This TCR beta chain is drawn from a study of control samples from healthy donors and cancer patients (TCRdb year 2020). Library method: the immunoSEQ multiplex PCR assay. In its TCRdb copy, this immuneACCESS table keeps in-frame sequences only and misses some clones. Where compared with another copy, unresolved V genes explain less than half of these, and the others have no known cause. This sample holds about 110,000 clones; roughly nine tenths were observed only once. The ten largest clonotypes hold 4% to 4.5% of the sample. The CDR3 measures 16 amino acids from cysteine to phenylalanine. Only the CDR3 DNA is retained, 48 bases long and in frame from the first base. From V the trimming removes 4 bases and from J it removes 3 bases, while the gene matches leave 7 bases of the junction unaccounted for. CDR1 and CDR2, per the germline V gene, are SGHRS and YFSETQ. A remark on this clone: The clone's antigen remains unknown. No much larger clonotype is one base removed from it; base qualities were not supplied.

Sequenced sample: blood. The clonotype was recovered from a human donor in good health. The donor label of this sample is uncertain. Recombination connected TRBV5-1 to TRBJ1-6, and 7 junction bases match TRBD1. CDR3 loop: CASSAEGANYNSPLHF. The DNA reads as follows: TGCGCCAGCAGCGCGGAGGGGGCTAACTATAATTCACCCCTCCACTTT.